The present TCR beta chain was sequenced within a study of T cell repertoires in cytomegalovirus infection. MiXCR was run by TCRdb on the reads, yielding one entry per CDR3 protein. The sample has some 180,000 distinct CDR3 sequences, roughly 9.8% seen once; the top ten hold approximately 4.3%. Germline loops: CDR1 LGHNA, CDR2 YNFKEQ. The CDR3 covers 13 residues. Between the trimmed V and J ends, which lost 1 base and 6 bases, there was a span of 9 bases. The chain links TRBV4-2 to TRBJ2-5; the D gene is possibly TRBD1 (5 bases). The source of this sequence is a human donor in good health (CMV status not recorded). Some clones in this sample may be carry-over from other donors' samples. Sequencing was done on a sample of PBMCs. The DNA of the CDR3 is TGTGCCAGCAGCCAAGGAGCAGGGAAGACCCAGTACTTC. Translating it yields CASSQGAGKTQYF.